A single TCR beta chain is shown here with its context. Antigen specificity is unknown. Co-extracting RNA and DNA was done with about 20-34 mg of unsorted bulk tissue as input. The sample belongs to a study of tumor-infiltrating lymphocytes in primary liver carcinoma. CDR3 size: 15 residues. J gave up 1 base and V 11 bases, and 10 bases lay outside the gene matches. General study points: Merely some 8-25% of top clones spanned all five tumor regions. Tumor region pairs showed greater overlap than either tumor-adjacent or tumor-blood pairs did.

TCR beta cDNA was prepared out of 450 to 500 ng total RNA by means of a constant-region primer. Modified slightly, ARM-PCR produced TCR beta libraries over three nested multiplex PCR rounds. Rounds one and two of PCR, each of about 10 cycles, were primed with TRBV1-TRBV30 forward primers and a C-beta reverse primer. TCRdb called the multiplex PCR reads again in MiXCR, with one record for every CDR3 protein. The table lists around 26,000 distinct CDR3 sequences, about 73% of them singletons. This chain links TRBV12-3 or TRBV12-4 with TRBJ2-7; 11 bases map to TRBD1. The specimen was liver tumor tissue from sampling region 3. Subset indicated: tumor region T3, left-lateral pole. The receptor's source is a middle-aged man with primary liver carcinoma and hepatitis B virus infection. The CDR3 DNA sequence: TGTGCCGACAGTATGGGGACAGGGGGATCCTACGAGCAGTACTTC. Protein sequence: CADSMGTGGSYEQYF.